The sequence of this T cell receptor beta chain was determined in a study of cytomegalovirus exposure and HLA in healthy donors. Study-level results: Diagnosis of cytomegalovirus status made by the classifier reportedly showed high specificity and sensitivity. There were some public TCRs occurring in many donors, but most TCR sequences were rare. Under in vitro conditions, a few CMV-associated chains were confirmed as specific for CMV antigens. Overall, about 160 TCR beta chains were annotated as cytomegalovirus-associated.

TCRdb's table, derived via immunoSEQ multiplex PCR, lists solely in-frame clones and lacks some. Among about 360,000 clones listed, roughly 90% were seen once. For this clone: Its target is unknown.

There are 16 residues in the CDR3. The germline CDR1 and CDR2 sequences are SGDLS and YYNGEE. The germline V and J ends were trimmed by 6 bases and 0 bases, with 13 bases remaining between them. V is TRBV9 and J is TRBJ2-6; D may be TRBD1 (6 bases). Material: PBMCs. The receptor's source is a woman in her late teens or twenties in good health and CMV-seronegative. This CDR3 reads CASMDSSPSGANVLTF. Here the CDR3 DNA reads TGTGCCAGCATGGACAGTTCGCCCTCTGGGGCCAACGTCCTGACTTTC.